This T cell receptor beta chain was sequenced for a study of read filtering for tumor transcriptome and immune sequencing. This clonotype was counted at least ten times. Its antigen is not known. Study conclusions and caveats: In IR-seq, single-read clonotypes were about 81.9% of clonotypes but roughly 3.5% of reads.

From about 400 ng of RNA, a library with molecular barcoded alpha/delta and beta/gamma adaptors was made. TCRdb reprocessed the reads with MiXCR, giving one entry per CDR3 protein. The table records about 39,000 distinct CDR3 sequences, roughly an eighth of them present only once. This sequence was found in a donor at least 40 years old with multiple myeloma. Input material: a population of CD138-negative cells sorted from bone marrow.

The CDR3 region has the DNA TGTGCCTGGAGTGCCTCTGGAAACACCATATATTTT. This sequence encodes CAWSASGNTIYF. The chain carries TRBV30 and TRBJ1-3; D not certain. Trimming cost V 1 base and J 0 bases, with 1 base left between them. This CDR3 is built from 12 residues. Germline CDR1 and CDR2: GTSNPN and SVGIG (reference sequence). Together with reference TRBV30 and TRBJ1-3, the CDR3 gives the full variable domain: SQTIHQWPATLVQPVGSPLSLECTVEGTSNPNLYWYRQAAGRGLQLLFYSVGIGQISSEVPQNLSASRPQDRQFILSSKKLLLSDSGFYLCAWSASGNTIYFGEGSWLTVV.